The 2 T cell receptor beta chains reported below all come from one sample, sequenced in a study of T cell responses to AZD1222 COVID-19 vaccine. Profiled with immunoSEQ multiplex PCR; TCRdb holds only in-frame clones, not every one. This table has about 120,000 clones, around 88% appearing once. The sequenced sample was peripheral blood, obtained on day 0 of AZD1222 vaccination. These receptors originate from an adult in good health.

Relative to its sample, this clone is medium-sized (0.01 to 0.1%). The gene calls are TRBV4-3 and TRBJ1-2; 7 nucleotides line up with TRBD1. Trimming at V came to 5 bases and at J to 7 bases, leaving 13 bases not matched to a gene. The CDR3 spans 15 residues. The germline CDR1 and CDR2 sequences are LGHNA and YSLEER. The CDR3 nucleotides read TGCGCCAGCAGCTCTTCCGTTGAGGGGGCTCTTGGCTACACCTTC. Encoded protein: CASSSSVEGALGYTF.

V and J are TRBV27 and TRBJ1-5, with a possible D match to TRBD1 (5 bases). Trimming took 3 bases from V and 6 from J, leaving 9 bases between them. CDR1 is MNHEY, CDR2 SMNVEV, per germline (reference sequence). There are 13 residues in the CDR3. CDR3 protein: CASSFSGSQPQHF. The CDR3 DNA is TGTGCCAGCAGTTTTTCAGGGAGTCAGCCCCAGCATTTT.